This is a list of T cell receptor beta chains from one sample in a study of CD8 T cells in ankylosing spondylitis. MiXCR, run by TCRdb on the 5' RACE reads, gives a single entry per CDR3 protein. The sample records about 540,000 distinct CDR3 sequences, about an eighth being singletons. The sequenced material came from blood, either unsorted or a sorted T cell fraction (not recorded which). The receptors derive from a male donor with ankylosing spondylitis. Both conserved end residues are part of each CDR3. D genes are given only for firm matches. Part of the rows lack a size; the others show once, few, many or a class for expanded clones.

d_gene	j_gene	abundance	v_gene	CDR3nt	CDR3aa
.	TRBJ1-6	.	TRBV14	TGTGCCAGCAGCCAGCCAGGGCCGATTGTTAGTTCACCCCTCCACTTT	CASSQPGPIVSSPLHF
TRBD1	TRBJ2-1	few	TRBV24-1	TGTGCCACCAGCCAATCCCGGACAGGATTCAACTCCTACAATGAGCAGTTCTTC	CATSQSRTGFNSYNEQFF
.	TRBJ1-5	.	TRBV10-2	TGCGCCAGCAGTGAGTCCCTCCCGAATCAGCCCCAGCATTTT	CASSESLPNQPQHF
TRBD1	TRBJ1-4	.	TRBV12-3/TRBV12-4	TGTGCCAGCACCCATCGGTTGGGACAGGGTAATGAAAAACTGTTTTTT	CASTHRLGQGNEKLFF
.	TRBJ2-1	.	TRBV24-1	TGTGCCATCAACACGGACAACCGACTGAGCTCCTACAATGAGCAGTTCTTC	CAINTDNRLSSYNEQFF
TRBD1	TRBJ1-1	.	TRBV5-1	TGCGCCAGCAGCCGTCAGGGGGGAGACACTGAAGCTTTCTTT	CASSRQGGDTEAFF
.	TRBJ2-5	.	TRBV6-5	TGTGCCAGCAGTTACTCTGGGGGCGCGAAGACCCAGTACTTC	CASSYSGGAKTQYF
.	TRBJ2-3	many	TRBV24-1	TGTGCCACCAGTGCAGCAGATACGCAGTATTTT	CATSAADTQYF
TRBD1	TRBJ2-7	.	TRBV9	TGTGCCAGCAGCCCGGAGGACAGGGCGTACGAGCAGTACTTC	CASSPEDRAYEQYF
TRBD1	TRBJ2-5	few	TRBV20-1	TGCAGCGCCACCAGGGGGCTCGGGACGGCACTCCAAGAGACCCAGTACTTC	CSATRGLGTALQETQYF
.	TRBJ2-1	few	TRBV11-2	TGTGCCAGCAGCCCAGGGGCCCTCGGGGAGCAGTTCTTC	CASSPGALGEQFF
TRBD2	TRBJ2-1	.	TRBV24-1	TGTGCCACCAGTGATTTTGGGACTAATAATGAGCAGTTCTTC	CATSDFGTNNEQFF
TRBD2	TRBJ2-1	few	TRBV7-9	TGTGCCAGCAGATGGGAGATAGCTTGGGAGGGCAATGAGCAGTTCTTC	CASRWEIAWEGNEQFF
TRBD1	TRBJ1-5	.	TRBV19	TGTGCCAGTAATCCCGGGACAGCGATAAGCAATCAGCCCCAGCATTTT	CASNPGTAISNQPQHF
TRBD1	TRBJ1-1	few	TRBV3-1	TGTGCCAGCAGCCAAGATAAGAACGAACAGGGGCAACCCACTGAAGCTTTCTTT	CASSQDKNEQGQPTEAFF
.	TRBJ2-5	.	TRBV12-3/TRBV12-4	TGTGCCAGCAGTTTCTCAGTAAACACGAGGGGAGAGACCCAGTACTTC	CASSFSVNTRGETQYF
.	TRBJ1-2	.	TRBV30	TGTGCCTGGGGGGCCGGCTATGGCTACACCTTC	CAWGAGYGYTF
TRBD1	TRBJ1-2	.	TRBV20-1	TGCAGTGCTAGAGGAGACAGGGTACAGGACTATGGCTACACCTTC	CSARGDRVQDYGYTF
.	TRBJ2-1	.	TRBV2	TGTGCCAGCAGTGTGCATGAGCAGTTCTTC	CASSVHEQFF
.	TRBJ1-1	few	TRBV11-3	TGTGCCAGCAGCTTACAGGGCCCTAACCCGAACACTGAAGCTTTCTTT	CASSLQGPNPNTEAFF
.	TRBJ2-1	many	TRBV10-3	TGTGCCATCAGTGAAGGCCTGGAGCAGTTCTTC	CAISEGLEQFF
.	TRBJ1-2	many	TRBV12-3/TRBV12-4	TGTGCCAGCAGTCCGGATTCAATGACACCGTATGGCTACACCTTC	CASSPDSMTPYGYTF